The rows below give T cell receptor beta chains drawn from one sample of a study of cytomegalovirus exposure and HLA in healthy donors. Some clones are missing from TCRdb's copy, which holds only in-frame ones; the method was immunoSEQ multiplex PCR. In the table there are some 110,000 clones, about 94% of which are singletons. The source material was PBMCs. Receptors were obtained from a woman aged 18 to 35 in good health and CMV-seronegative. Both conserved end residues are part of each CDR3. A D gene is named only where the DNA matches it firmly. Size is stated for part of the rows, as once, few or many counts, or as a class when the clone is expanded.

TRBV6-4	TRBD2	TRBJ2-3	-	CASSETSGRGTDTQYF	TGTGCCAGCAGTGAGACTAGCGGGAGGGGCACAGATACGCAGTATTTT
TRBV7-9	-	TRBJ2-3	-	CASSLVSSGADTQYF	TGTGCCAGCAGCTTAGTATCGTCCGGGGCAGATACGCAGTATTTT
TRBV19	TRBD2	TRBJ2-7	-	CASSDGRGSKEQYF	TGTGCCAGTTCCGACGGGAGGGGTTCAAAAGAGCAGTACTTC
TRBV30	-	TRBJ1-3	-	CAWSVAGNTIYF	TGTGCCTGGAGTGTAGCCGGAAACACCATATATTTT
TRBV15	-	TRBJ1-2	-	CASRGDYGYTF	TGTGCCTCCCGGGGTGACTATGGCTACACCTTC
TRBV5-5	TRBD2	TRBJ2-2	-	CASAGGNTGELFF	TGTGCCAGCGCGGGGGGGAACACCGGGGAGCTGTTTTTT
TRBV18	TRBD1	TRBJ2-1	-	CASSPTRDRPYNEQFF	TGTGCCAGCTCACCAACTCGGGACAGGCCCTACAATGAGCAGTTCTTC
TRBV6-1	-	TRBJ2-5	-	CATYEETQYF	TGTGCCACCTACGAAGAGACCCAGTACTTC
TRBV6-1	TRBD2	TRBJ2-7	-	CASSEMGGSAYEQYF	TGTGCCAGCAGTGAAATGGGCGGGAGCGCCTACGAGCAGTACTTC
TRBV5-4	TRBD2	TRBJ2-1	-	CASSSGTSGGNEQFF	TGTGCCAGCAGCTCCGGGACTAGCGGGGGCAATGAGCAGTTCTTC
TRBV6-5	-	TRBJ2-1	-	CASRTGQNDKQFF	TGTGCCAGCAGAACAGGACAGAACGATAAGCAGTTCTTC
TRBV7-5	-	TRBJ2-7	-	CVRSLAQLNSSYEQYF	TGTGTCAGAAGCTTAGCGCAGCTGAACAGCTCCTACGAGCAGTACTTC
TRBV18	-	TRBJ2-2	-	CASSREGATGELFF	TGTGCCAGCTCCCGCGAAGGGGCGACGGGGGAGCTGTTTTTT
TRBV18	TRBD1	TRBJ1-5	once	CASSPRDRDQPQHF	TGTGCCAGCTCACCACGGGACAGGGATCAGCCCCAGCATTTT
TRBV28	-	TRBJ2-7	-	CASSLPRMSSYEQYF	TGTGCCAGCAGTTTGCCCAGGATGAGCTCCTACGAGCAGTACTTC
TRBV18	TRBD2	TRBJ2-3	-	CASSPRGNSGRAIDTQYF	TGTGCCAGCTCACCCAGGGGAAATAGCGGGAGGGCCATAGATACGCAGTATTTT
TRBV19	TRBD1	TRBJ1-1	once	CASSIRDRGRGNTEAFF	TGTGCCAGTAGTATCCGCGACAGGGGGCGTGGGAACACTGAAGCTTTCTTT
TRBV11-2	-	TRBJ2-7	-	CASSRTRDSPYEQYF	TGTGCCAGCAGCCGAACCCGGGACTCCCCCTACGAGCAGTACTTC
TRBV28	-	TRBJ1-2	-	CAVRQADGYTF	TGTGCCGTAAGACAGGCAGATGGCTACACCTTC
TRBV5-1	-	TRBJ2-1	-	CASALGARNNEQFF	TGCGCCAGCGCTCTGGGAGCTAGAAACAATGAGCAGTTCTTC
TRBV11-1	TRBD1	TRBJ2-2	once	CASSFGQGVLNTGELFF	TGTGCCAGCAGCTTTGGACAGGGTGTCCTGAACACCGGGGAGCTGTTTTTT
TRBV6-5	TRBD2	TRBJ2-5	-	CASSYSGLEGTQYF	TGTGCCAGCAGTTACTCAGGACTAGAAGGGACCCAGTACTTC
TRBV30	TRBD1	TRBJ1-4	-	CAWSVNRGEKLFF	TGTGCCTGGAGTGTAAACAGGGGCGAAAAACTGTTTTTT
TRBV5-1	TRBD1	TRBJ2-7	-	CASSGTGTESYEQYF	TGCGCCAGCAGCGGAACCGGGACAGAGTCCTACGAGCAGTACTTC